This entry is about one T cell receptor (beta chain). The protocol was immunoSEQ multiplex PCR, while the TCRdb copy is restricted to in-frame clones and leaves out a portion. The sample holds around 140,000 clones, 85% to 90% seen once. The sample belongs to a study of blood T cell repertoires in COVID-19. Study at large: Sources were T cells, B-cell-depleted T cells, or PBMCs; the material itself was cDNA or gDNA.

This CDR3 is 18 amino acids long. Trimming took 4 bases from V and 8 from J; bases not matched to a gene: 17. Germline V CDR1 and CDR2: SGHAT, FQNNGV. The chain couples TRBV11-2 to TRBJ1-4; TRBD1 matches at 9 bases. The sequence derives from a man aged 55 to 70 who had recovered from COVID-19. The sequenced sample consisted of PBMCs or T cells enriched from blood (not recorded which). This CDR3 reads CASSSGRGQGLAGEKLFF. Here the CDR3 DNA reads TGTGCCAGCAGCTCAGGGCGAGGACAGGGGTTGGCTGGGGAAAAACTGTTTTTT.